The 2 T cell receptor beta chains presented below share a single source sample, sequenced in a study of tumor and adjacent non-tumor tissue in lung cancer. This sample's RNA came from whole unsorted tissue. More than 3 cm separated this lung sample from the edge of the tumor. TCRbeta libraries were built with three rounds of nested PCR, modified from ARM-PCR. TCRdb fed the multiplex PCR reads into MiXCR, producing one record per CDR3 protein. The sample yields roughly 43,000 distinct CDR3 sequences, 60% seen once. Material: distant non-tumor lung tissue. The source is a man in his fifties with non-small cell lung cancer.

There are many counts of this clonotype. The chain combines TRBV4-1 with TRBJ2-4, with D possibly matching TRBD2 (5 bases). From germline, CDR1 is MGHRA and CDR2 YSYEKL. The CDR3 has 18 amino acids. Trimming left V 0 bases short and J 2 bases short, with 17 bases between. This CDR3 reads CASSQEAGSSKSKNIQYF. CDR3 DNA: TGCGCCAGCAGCCAAGAGGCGGGCAGTTCTAAATCCAAAAACATTCAGTACTTC.

The J gene is TRBJ2-1, the V gene TRBV11-2; either TRBD1 or TRBD2 may fit D (5 bases each). The V gene's germline CDR1 is SGHAT and CDR2 FQNNGV. The CDR3 extends over 12 amino acids. Trimming removed 5 bases from V and 16 bases from J, with 18 bases in between. CDR3 sequence (DNA): TGTGCCAGCAGCCATGAGAGGGGAAAACACTTCTTC. Amino acids: CASSHERGKHFF.